These T cell receptor beta chains were read from a single sample in a study of PD-L1 blockade in urothelial cancer. The method was immunoSEQ multiplex PCR; TCRdb's version includes in-frame clones alone and lacks a portion of them. The profile shows 32,000 or so clones, about 87% of them singletons. The sample in question was PBMCs, obtained around atezolizumab (anti-PD-L1) treatment. The receptors here all came from a man in his sixties with urothelial cancer. Each CDR3 is given without its conserved first and last residue. Each record gives: D gene, CDR3 length, J gene, V gene, CDR3 protein. The D gene is left open where the match is weak.

>.|12|TRBJ1-1|TRBV5-1
ASSLEPGNTEAF
>TRBD1|14|TRBJ1-3|TRBV5-4
ASSLGGTASGNTIY
>.|12|TRBJ1-1|TRBV4-3
ASSQGALNTEAF
>TRBD1|17|TRBJ2-2|TRBV11-1
ASSTAYQLDRDFSGELF
>.|10|TRBJ2-2|TRBV6-5
ASSPSPGELF
>TRBD1|17|TRBJ1-5|TRBV7-2
ASSNRGPLRQGRDQPQH
>.|13|TRBJ2-5|TRBV7-9
ASSLLDRRQETQY
>.|14|TRBJ2-5|TRBV11-2
ASSLGGGAYKETQY
>.|9|TRBJ1-2|TRBV30
AYRVGYGYT
>TRBD2|17|TRBJ2-7|TRBV7-6
ASSLMGASGRVPSYEQY
>TRBD1|12|TRBJ1-1|TRBV5-1
ASSRDRADTEAF
>.|11|TRBJ2-7|TRBV30
AWTAALGSRQY
>TRBD2|12|TRBJ2-1|TRBV5-1
ASSLGTSDNEQF
>TRBD2|13|TRBJ2-1|TRBV5-1
ASSLFSGRENEQF
>TRBD1|12|TRBJ2-7|TRBV27
ASSRGQGSYEQY
>TRBD2|17|TRBJ2-3|TRBV7-3
ASSLTGPALAGGGDTQY
>TRBD1|15|TRBJ1-1|TRBV7-8
ASSLLSGTGRYTEAF
>.|12|TRBJ1-3|TRBV12-5
ASGLQGSGNTIY
>.|16|TRBJ1-4|TRBV5-5
ASSLALPSQSTNEKLF
>.|15|TRBJ1-3|TRBV6-4
ASSDSKGTTSGNTIY
>.|11|TRBJ1-2|TRBV6-5
VVKGGLNYGYT
>TRBD1|12|TRBJ1-5|TRBV7-2
ASSGGQGWQPQH
>.|17|TRBJ1-3|TRBV7-6
ASSFVLSGRLSSGNTIY
>.|10|TRBJ1-1|TRBV25-1
ASSERQNRAF
>.|13|TRBJ1-6|TRBV15
ATSRVGENNSPLH